Listed below are T cell receptor beta chains from one sample, sequenced in a study of shared clonotypes between healthy human individuals. Libraries were prepared by immunoSEQ multiplex PCR; TCRdb keeps only in-frame clonotypes and omits some of them. The profile shows about 680,000 clones, just over 90% of them singletons. Sequencing was carried out using naive CD8+ T cells sorted from blood. Receptors were obtained from a man younger than 45 in good health. Both conserved end residues are part of each CDR3. The D gene is left open where the match is weak. Some rows mark clone size as missing; the rest say once, few, many or name a class of expanded clone.

clone size	V gene	D gene	J gene	CDR3 DNA	CDR3 protein
NA	TRBV29-1	NA	TRBJ2-5	TGCAGCGTTGAAGCCGCAGGGCTAGGGGAGACCCAGTACTTC	CSVEAAGLGETQYF
NA	TRBV7-9	TRBD2	TRBJ2-7	TGTGCCAGCAGCAGTCCACCCCCCTTTAGCGGGAGGGCCCCCTACGAGCAGTACTTC	CASSSPPPFSGRAPYEQYF
NA	TRBV13	TRBD2	TRBJ2-3	TGTGCCAGCAGCTCGGGACTAGCGGGAAGCACAGATACGCAGTATTTT	CASSSGLAGSTDTQYF
NA	TRBV5-4	NA	TRBJ1-1	TGTGCCAGCAGCTCTCACGGGGCAGGGTTGAAGAACACTGAAGCTTTCTTT	CASSSHGAGLKNTEAFF
NA	TRBV5-1	TRBD2	TRBJ2-1	TGCGCCAGCAGCTTGGACGGGCTAGCGGGACAATCGGAGCAGTTCTTC	CASSLDGLAGQSEQFF
NA	TRBV11-1	NA	TRBJ2-7	TGTGCCAGCAGCCCGGCCCCGGGGGCCTACGAGCAGTACTTC	CASSPAPGAYEQYF
once	TRBV7-9	NA	TRBJ2-7	TGTGCCAGCAGCTTAGGAGTAAAGAGACTCGCCGGTTCCTACGAGCAGTACTTC	CASSLGVKRLAGSYEQYF
NA	TRBV2	TRBD1	TRBJ1-5	TGTGCCAGCGCAGTGGACAGGACAAGCAATCAGCCCCAGCATTTT	CASAVDRTSNQPQHF
NA	TRBV5-6	NA	TRBJ2-1	TGTGCCAGCAGCGTTGTTAGGGGTCAATACAATGAGCAGTTCTTC	CASSVVRGQYNEQFF
NA	TRBV19	TRBD1	TRBJ2-7	TGTGCCAGTAGTACCGGGACAGGGGTATCCTACGAGCAGTACTTC	CASSTGTGVSYEQYF
NA	TRBV7-9	TRBD1	TRBJ2-2	TGTGCCAGCACTCGCACACAGGGGGCTGCCGCCGGGGAGCTGTTTTTT	CASTRTQGAAAGELFF
NA	TRBV7-2	NA	TRBJ2-7	TGTGCCAGCAGCTTTACGGCAACGTCCCACGAGCAGTACTTC	CASSFTATSHEQYF
once	TRBV28	TRBD1	TRBJ2-7	TGTGCCAGCAGTCCCGGGACAGGAGGGAGCTACGAGCAGTACTTC	CASSPGTGGSYEQYF
NA	TRBV29-1	NA	TRBJ1-5	TGCAGCTCTCGGATGGGCGAAAATCAGCCCCAGCATTTT	CSSRMGENQPQHF
NA	TRBV13	NA	TRBJ2-7	TGTGCCAGCAGCTTTGGGGTCCACGAGCAGTACTTC	CASSFGVHEQYF
NA	TRBV7-9	NA	TRBJ1-1	TGTGCCAGCAGCTCCCACCGAGGGGGTTTGAACACTGAAGCTTTCTTT	CASSSHRGGLNTEAFF
NA	TRBV7-3	TRBD1	TRBJ2-2	TGTGCCAGCAGCTATGGACAGGGGAAGTTCGCCGGGGAGCTGTTTTTT	CASSYGQGKFAGELFF
NA	TRBV27	NA	TRBJ2-3	TGTGCCAGTCGGGTGGGGGGGCTCACAGATACGCAGTATTTT	CASRVGGLTDTQYF
NA	TRBV15	NA	TRBJ1-2	TGTGCCACCAGCAGAGATCGTCCGGGGAACTATGGCTACACCTTC	CATSRDRPGNYGYTF
NA	TRBV29-1	TRBD1	TRBJ1-2	TGCAGCGTTGTACAGGGGGCTGATTATGGCTACACCTTC	CSVVQGADYGYTF
NA	TRBV2	NA	TRBJ2-3	TGTGCCAGCAGTGATCTTGCAGAGAGCACAGATACGCAGTATTTT	CASSDLAESTDTQYF
NA	TRBV27	TRBD2	TRBJ2-5	TGTGCCAGCAGACTAGCGGGAGTTGAGACCCAGTACTTC	CASRLAGVETQYF
NA	TRBV30	NA	TRBJ1-5	TGTGCCTGGAGCGGTACCGAAATGGGAAGGTCCCAGCATTTT	CAWSGTEMGRSQHF
NA	TRBV28	TRBD2	TRBJ2-3	TGTGCCAGCAGCGGAGGCGGGGGAGATTTGTATTTT	CASSGGGGDLYF
NA	TRBV4-1	NA	TRBJ2-2	TGCGCCAGCAGCCCGGGCAGGGAGCTGTTTTTT	CASSPGRELFF
NA	TRBV13	NA	TRBJ2-5	TGTGCCAGCAGCCCCCGGACAGAAGAGACCCAGTACTTC	CASSPRTEETQYF
NA	TRBV10-3	TRBD1	TRBJ2-7	TGTGCCATTGCGAGGACAGGGGCCCTCTACGAGCAGTACTTC	CAIARTGALYEQYF
NA	TRBV6-5	NA	TRBJ1-1	TGTGCCAGCAGTTTGTTCATGAACACTGAAGCTTTCTTT	CASSLFMNTEAFF
NA	TRBV7-9	NA	TRBJ2-2	TGTGCCAGGGAGGGTCCGAACACCGGGGAGCTGTTTTTT	CAREGPNTGELFF
NA	TRBV7-3	NA	TRBJ2-3	TGTGCCAGCAGCTTAACGGGGGCCGCAGATACGCAGTATTTT	CASSLTGAADTQYF
NA	TRBV7-6	TRBD1	TRBJ2-7	TGTGCCAGCAGCTTCCGGGACAGGGGTGGCGAGCAGTACTTC	CASSFRDRGGEQYF
NA	TRBV29-1	TRBD1	TRBJ2-2	TGCAGCGTTTTTGTAAGACCCGACAGGGGGCACGGTTCGGTCTCCGGGGAGCTGTTTTTT	CSVFVRPDRGHGSVSGELFF
NA	TRBV27	NA	TRBJ2-1	TGTGCCAGCAGTTTAATGGAGGTCGCCTACAATGAGCAGTTCTTC	CASSLMEVAYNEQFF
NA	TRBV6-1	NA	TRBJ1-2	TGTGCCAGCAGTGAAGCGACCAGGGGCTCGCATGGCTACACCTTC	CASSEATRGSHGYTF
NA	TRBV5-1	TRBD2	TRBJ2-7	TGCGCCAGCCGAGATCGGGACTACTACGAGCAGTACTTC	CASRDRDYYEQYF
NA	TRBV7-9	TRBD2	TRBJ2-1	TGTGCCAGCAGCCCGGAACTAGCGGGAGTAGAGCAGTTCTTC	CASSPELAGVEQFF
NA	TRBV2	NA	TRBJ2-1	TGTGCCAGCGGAACCGGGACACCATCTTTGAGTGAGCAGTTCTTC	CASGTGTPSLSEQFF
NA	TRBV10-3	NA	TRBJ2-1	TGTGCCATCAGCCCAATCCCCTACATCTATGAGCAGTTCTTC	CAISPIPYIYEQFF
NA	TRBV6-1	NA	TRBJ2-7	TGTGCCAGCAGTGAATCTCTGGGGCTAGTGCTCGAGCAGTACTTC	CASSESLGLVLEQYF
NA	TRBV15	TRBD2	TRBJ2-3	TGTGCCACCAGCAGAGAACTAGCGGGAGTTGAAGATACGCAGTATTTT	CATSRELAGVEDTQYF
NA	TRBV4-3	TRBD1	TRBJ1-1	TGCGCCAGCAGCCAAGTCAGGGGGAGGACTGAAGCTTTCTTT	CASSQVRGRTEAFF
NA	TRBV29-1	NA	TRBJ2-1	TGCAGCGTTGTGGGCGGGCCTTACAATGAGCAGTTCTTC	CSVVGGPYNEQFF
NA	TRBV2	NA	TRBJ1-1	TGTGCCAGCAACAGAAGGGGGGGTGGGAACACTGAAGCTTTCTTT	CASNRRGGGNTEAFF
NA	TRBV6-1	NA	TRBJ2-7	TGTGCCAGCAGACAGCAGGGCTACGAGCAGTACTTC	CASRQQGYEQYF
NA	TRBV27	TRBD2	TRBJ2-1	TGTGCCAGCAGGGCGGGAGGAATAGATGAGCAGTTCTTC	CASRAGGIDEQFF
NA	TRBV7-2	NA	TRBJ2-2	TGTGCCAGCAGCCCCGGGGGTCCTTACACCGGGGAGCTGTTTTTT	CASSPGGPYTGELFF
NA	TRBV27	NA	TRBJ1-4	TGTGCCAGCAGTTTATTGGGGTCGGATGAAAAACTGTTTTTT	CASSLLGSDEKLFF
NA	TRBV7-3	TRBD2	TRBJ2-3	TGTGCCAGCAGCTTCGAGACTAGCGCAGATACGCAGTATTTT	CASSFETSADTQYF
NA	TRBV4-1	TRBD1	TRBJ2-7	TGCGCCAGCAGCCTAACAGGGGAAGAGCAGTACTTC	CASSLTGEEQYF
NA	TRBV5-4	TRBD1	TRBJ1-1	TGTGCCAGCAGCTGGACAGGGGGGTCTGAAGCTTTCTTT	CASSWTGGSEAFF
NA	TRBV28	NA	TRBJ1-4	TGTGCCAGCAGCCCCTACAGGGCGACTAATGAAAAACTGTTTTTT	CASSPYRATNEKLFF
once	TRBV9	NA	TRBJ2-7	TGTGCCAGCAGCGTAAGCGCAGGCACCTACGAGCAGTACTTC	CASSVSAGTYEQYF
NA	TRBV9	TRBD1	TRBJ2-5	TGTGCCAGCAGCCCGGGACAGGGGGCGCGGGAGACCCAGTACTTC	CASSPGQGARETQYF
NA	TRBV21-1	NA	TRBJ2-7	TGTGCCAGCAGCAAATTGGTGAGGGGGCCCGACGAGCAGTACTTC	CASSKLVRGPDEQYF
NA	TRBV28	NA	TRBJ1-2	TGTGCCAGCAGTTTTCTGACCGGGGGATCTGGCTACACCTTC	CASSFLTGGSGYTF
NA	TRBV27	NA	TRBJ2-7	TGTGCCAGCAAACCCACGGGGGCCAGGGGCTACGAGCAGTACTTC	CASKPTGARGYEQYF
NA	TRBV5-1	NA	TRBJ1-5	TGCGCCAGCAGCCCGGGATTTGACGGTCAGCCCCAGCATTTT	CASSPGFDGQPQHF
NA	TRBV7-6	TRBD1	TRBJ2-5	TGTGCCAGCAGCTTAGGGGCGAGAGAGGGGGCGACCCAGTACTTC	CASSLGAREGATQYF
NA	TRBV19	TRBD2	TRBJ2-7	TGTGCCAGTAGTATTCTAGCGGGAGGAACCTACGAGCAGTACTTC	CASSILAGGTYEQYF
NA	TRBV6-1	TRBD1	TRBJ2-2	TGTGCCAGCAGTGAAGCGCTTCTCCGACAGGGAAACACCGGGGAGCTGTTTTTT	CASSEALLRQGNTGELFF